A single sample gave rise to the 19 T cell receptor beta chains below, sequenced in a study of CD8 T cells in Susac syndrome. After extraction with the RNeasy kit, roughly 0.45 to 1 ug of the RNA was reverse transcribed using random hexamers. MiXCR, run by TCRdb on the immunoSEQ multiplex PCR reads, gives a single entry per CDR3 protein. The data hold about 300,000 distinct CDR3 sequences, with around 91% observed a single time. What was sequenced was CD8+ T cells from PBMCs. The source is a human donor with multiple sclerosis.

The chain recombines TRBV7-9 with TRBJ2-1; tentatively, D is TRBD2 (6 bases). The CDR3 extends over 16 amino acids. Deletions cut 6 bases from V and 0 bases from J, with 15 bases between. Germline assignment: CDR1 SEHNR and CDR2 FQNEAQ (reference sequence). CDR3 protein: CASRTSRDSSYNEQFF. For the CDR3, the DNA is TGTGCCAGCAGGACCTCGCGGGATAGCTCCTACAATGAGCAGTTCTTC.

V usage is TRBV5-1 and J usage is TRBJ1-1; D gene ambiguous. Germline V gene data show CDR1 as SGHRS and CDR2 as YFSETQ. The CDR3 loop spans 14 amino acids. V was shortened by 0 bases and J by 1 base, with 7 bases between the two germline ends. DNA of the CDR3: TGCGCCAGCAGCTTGGGGCTCCAGAACACTGAAGCTTTCTTT. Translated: CASSLGLQNTEAFF.

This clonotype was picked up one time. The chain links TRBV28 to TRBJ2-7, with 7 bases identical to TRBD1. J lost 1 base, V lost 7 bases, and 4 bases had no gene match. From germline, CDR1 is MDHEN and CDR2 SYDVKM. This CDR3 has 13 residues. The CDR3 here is CASTRTGSYEQYF. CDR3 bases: TGTGCCAGCACTAGGACAGGTTCCTACGAGCAGTACTTC.

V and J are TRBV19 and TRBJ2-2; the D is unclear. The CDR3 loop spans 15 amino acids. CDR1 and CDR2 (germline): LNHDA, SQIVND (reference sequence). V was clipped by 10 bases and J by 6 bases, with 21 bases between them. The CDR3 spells CATKLGTRSPGELFF. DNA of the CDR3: TGTGCCACCAAGTTGGGAACAAGATCACCCGGGGAGCTGTTTTTT.

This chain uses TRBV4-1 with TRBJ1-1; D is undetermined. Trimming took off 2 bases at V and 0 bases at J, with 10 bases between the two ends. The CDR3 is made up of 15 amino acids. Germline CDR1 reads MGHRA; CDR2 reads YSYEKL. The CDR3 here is CASSQRASMNTEAFF. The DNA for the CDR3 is TGCGCCAGCAGCCAACGAGCTAGCATGAACACTGAAGCTTTCTTT.

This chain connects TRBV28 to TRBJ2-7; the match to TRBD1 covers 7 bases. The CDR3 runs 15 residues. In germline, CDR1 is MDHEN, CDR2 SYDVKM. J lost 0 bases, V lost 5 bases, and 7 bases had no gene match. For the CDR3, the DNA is TGTGCCAGCAGTACTCCGGGACAGAGCTCCTACGAGCAGTACTTC. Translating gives CASSTPGQSSYEQYF.

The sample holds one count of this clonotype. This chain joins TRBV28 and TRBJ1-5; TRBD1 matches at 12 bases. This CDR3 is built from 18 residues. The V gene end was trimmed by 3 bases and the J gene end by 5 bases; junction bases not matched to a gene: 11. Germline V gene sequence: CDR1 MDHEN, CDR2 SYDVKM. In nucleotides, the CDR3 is TGTGCCAGCAGTTTGCCCACCTCCGGGACAGGGGGCGATCAGCCCCAGCATTTT. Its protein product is CASSLPTSGTGGDQPQHF.

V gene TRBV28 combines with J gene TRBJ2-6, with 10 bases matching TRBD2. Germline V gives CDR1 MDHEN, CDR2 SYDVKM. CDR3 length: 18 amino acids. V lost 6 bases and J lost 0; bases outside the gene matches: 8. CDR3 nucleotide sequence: TGTGCCAGCAGCCCTCCACTAGCGGGACCCTCTGGGGCCAACGTCCTGACTTTC. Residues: CASSPPLAGPSGANVLTF.

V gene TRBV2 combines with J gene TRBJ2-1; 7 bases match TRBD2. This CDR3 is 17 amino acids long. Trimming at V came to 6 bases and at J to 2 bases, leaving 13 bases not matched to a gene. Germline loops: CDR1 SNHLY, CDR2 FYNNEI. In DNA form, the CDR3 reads TGTGCCAGCAGCACCGACTTAGCTAGCGGCACCTACAATGAGCAGTTCTTC. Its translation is CASSTDLASGTYNEQFF.

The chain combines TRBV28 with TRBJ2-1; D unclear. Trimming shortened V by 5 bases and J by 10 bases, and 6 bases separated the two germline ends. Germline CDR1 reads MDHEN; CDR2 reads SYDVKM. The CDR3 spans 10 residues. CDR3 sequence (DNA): TGTGCCAGCAGTCATCTGGAGCAGTTCTTC. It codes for CASSHLEQFF.

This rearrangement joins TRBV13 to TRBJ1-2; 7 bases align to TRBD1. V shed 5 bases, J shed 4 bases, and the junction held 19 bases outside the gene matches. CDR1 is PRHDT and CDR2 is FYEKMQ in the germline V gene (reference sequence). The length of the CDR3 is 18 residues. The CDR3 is CASSAQGVGLTRSYGYTF. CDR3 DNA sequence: TGTGCCAGCAGCGCGCAGGGGGTGGGATTAACTAGGAGCTATGGCTACACCTTC.

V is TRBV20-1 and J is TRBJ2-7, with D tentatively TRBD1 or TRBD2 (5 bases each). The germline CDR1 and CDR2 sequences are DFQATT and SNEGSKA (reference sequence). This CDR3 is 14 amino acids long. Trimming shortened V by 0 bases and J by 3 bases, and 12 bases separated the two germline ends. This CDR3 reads CSAREAGDLYEQYF. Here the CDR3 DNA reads TGCAGTGCTAGAGAGGCCGGGGACCTCTACGAGCAGTACTTC.

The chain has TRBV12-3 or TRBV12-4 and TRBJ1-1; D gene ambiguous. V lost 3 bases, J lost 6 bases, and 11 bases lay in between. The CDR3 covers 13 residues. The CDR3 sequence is CASSLAVNAEAFF. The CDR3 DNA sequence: TGTGCCAGCAGTTTGGCCGTAAACGCTGAAGCTTTCTTT.

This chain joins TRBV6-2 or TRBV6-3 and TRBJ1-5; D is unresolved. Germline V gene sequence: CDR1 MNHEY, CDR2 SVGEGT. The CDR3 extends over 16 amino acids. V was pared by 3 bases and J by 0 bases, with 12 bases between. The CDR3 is CASSYPGWDSNQPQHF. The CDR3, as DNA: TGTGCCAGCAGTTATCCAGGATGGGATAGCAATCAGCCCCAGCATTTT.

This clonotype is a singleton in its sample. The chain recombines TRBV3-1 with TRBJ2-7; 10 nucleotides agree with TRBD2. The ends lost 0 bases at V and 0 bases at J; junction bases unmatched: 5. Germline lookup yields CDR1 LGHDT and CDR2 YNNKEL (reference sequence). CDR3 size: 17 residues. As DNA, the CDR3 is TGTGCCAGCAGCCAAGAGAGCCTAGCGGGGGCCTCCTACGAGCAGTACTTC. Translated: CASSQESLAGASYEQYF.

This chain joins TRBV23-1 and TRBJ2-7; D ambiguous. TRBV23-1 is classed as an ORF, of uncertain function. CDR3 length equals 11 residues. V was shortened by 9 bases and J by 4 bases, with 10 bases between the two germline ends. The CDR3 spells CARIPSYEQYF. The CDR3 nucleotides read TGCGCCAGGATACCTTCATACGAGCAGTACTTC.

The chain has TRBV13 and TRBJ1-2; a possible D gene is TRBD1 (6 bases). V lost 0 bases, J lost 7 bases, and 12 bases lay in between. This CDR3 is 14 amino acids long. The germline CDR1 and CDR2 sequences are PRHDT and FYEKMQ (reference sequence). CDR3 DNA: TGTGCCAGCAGCTTAGGTAGGGGGGTCCTTGGCTACACCTTC. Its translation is CASSLGRGVLGYTF.

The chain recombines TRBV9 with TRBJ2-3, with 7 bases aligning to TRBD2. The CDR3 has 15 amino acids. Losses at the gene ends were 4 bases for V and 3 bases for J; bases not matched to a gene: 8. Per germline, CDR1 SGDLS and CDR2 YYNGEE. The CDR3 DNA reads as TGTGCCAGCAGCCAACGACTAGCTCCAACAGATACGCAGTATTTT. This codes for CASSQRLAPTDTQYF.

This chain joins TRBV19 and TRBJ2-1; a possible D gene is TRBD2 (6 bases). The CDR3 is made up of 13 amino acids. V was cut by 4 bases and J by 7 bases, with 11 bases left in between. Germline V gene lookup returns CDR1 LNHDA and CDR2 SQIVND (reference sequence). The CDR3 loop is CASSTGGANEQFF. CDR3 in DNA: TGTGCCAGTAGTACTGGCGGGGCGAATGAGCAGTTCTTC.